These T cell receptor beta chains were read from a single sample in a study of T cell responses to AZD1222 COVID-19 vaccine. Produced via immunoSEQ multiplex PCR; TCRdb's table is partial and in-frame only. The sample includes about 130,000 clones, about 89% of them seen just once. Sample: peripheral blood, taken on day 0 of AZD1222 vaccination. The receptors shown here come from an adult in good health. Both conserved end residues are part of each CDR3. A D gene is named only where the DNA matches it firmly. The size entry is marked missing in some rows and otherwise reads once, few, many or a size class.

v_call,d_call,cdr3_length,j_call,clone_size,cdr3_aa,cdr3_nt
TRBV5-1,-,14,TRBJ2-1,-,CASSLVNSYNEQFF,TGCGCCAGCAGCTTGGTAAACTCCTACAATGAGCAGTTCTTC
TRBV3-1/TRBV3-2,TRBD1,15,TRBJ1-2,-,CASSPPRDSSYGYTF,TGTGCCAGCAGTCCCCCTCGGGACAGCTCCTATGGCTACACCTTC
TRBV19,TRBD1,19,TRBJ2-7,-,CASSLRTGATYFSSYEQYF,TGTGCCAGTAGTCTCAGGACAGGGGCCACCTACTTCAGCTCCTACGAGCAGTACTTC
TRBV27,-,14,TRBJ2-1,-,CASSYSSSYNEQFF,TGTGCCAGCAGTTACAGCAGCTCCTACAATGAGCAGTTCTTC
TRBV5-4,-,14,TRBJ2-1,-,CASSTRSGEDEQFF,TGTGCCAGCAGCACCCGGTCGGGGGAAGATGAGCAGTTCTTC
TRBV4-1,TRBD1,15,TRBJ2-7,-,CASSQGDRGTYEQYF,TGCGCCAGCAGCCAAGGTGACAGGGGAACCTACGAGCAGTACTTC
TRBV5-1,TRBD1,15,TRBJ1-4,few,CASSDLTGGSEKLFF,TGCGCCAGCAGCGACTTGACAGGGGGCAGTGAAAAACTGTTTTTT
TRBV11-2,-,15,TRBJ2-7,-,CASSYRTSIPYEQYF,TGTGCCAGCAGCTACCGGACTTCGATTCCCTACGAGCAGTACTTC
TRBV19,-,14,TRBJ2-2,-,CASRQDSYTGELFF,TGTGCCAGTAGGCAGGACAGTTACACCGGGGAGCTGTTTTTT
TRBV24-1,-,22,TRBJ1-2,-,CATSGPGTLLSHPDYPDYGYTF,TGTGCCACCAGCGGGCCCGGGACATTACTCTCCCACCCCGACTATCCCGACTATGGCTACACCTTC
TRBV5-6,-,13,TRBJ2-7,once,CASNGPSSYEQYF,TGTGCCAGCAACGGGCCAAGCTCCTACGAGCAGTACTTC
TRBV7-8,TRBD2,14,TRBJ2-7,-,CASSFRAGVFEQYF,TGTGCCAGCAGCTTTAGAGCGGGAGTTTTCGAGCAGTACTTC
TRBV10-1,TRBD2,18,TRBJ2-1,-,CASSGTSGRPESLNEQFF,TGCGCCAGCAGTGGAACTAGCGGGAGGCCCGAGTCTCTCAATGAGCAGTTCTTC
TRBV7-2,-,14,TRBJ1-2,-,CASSPRPDRNGYTF,TGTGCCAGCAGCCCCCGACCGGACAGAAATGGCTACACCTTC
TRBV4-3,-,14,TRBJ2-2,-,CASSQILDTGELFF,TGCGCCAGCAGCCAGATACTAGACACCGGGGAGCTGTTTTTT
TRBV7-2,TRBD2,16,TRBJ2-3,-,CASSLAGGSNTDTQYF,TGTGCCAGCAGCTTAGCGGGCGGGAGTAACACAGATACGCAGTATTTT
TRBV29-1,-,14,TRBJ1-1,few,CSVEDTGGGTEAFF,TGCAGCGTTGAAGATACGGGGGGTGGCACTGAAGCTTTCTTT
TRBV30,-,15,TRBJ1-3,-,CAWSVFRPSGNTIYF,TGTGCCTGGAGTGTATTCCGGCCCTCTGGAAACACCATATATTTT
TRBV12-5,-,14,TRBJ1-2,few,CASGWGSANYGYTF,TGTGCTAGTGGGTGGGGGAGCGCTAACTATGGCTACACCTTC
TRBV7-9,-,16,TRBJ2-7,-,CASSSGPGWSSYEQYF,TGTGCCAGCAGCTCCGGCCCAGGCTGGAGCTCCTACGAGCAGTACTTC
TRBV27,TRBD2,13,TRBJ2-7,-,CASSQRGYYEQYF,TGTGCCAGCAGCCAGCGGGGGTACTACGAGCAGTACTTC
TRBV5-1,TRBD1,13,TRBJ2-7,-,CASSWDRTGEQYF,TGCGCCAGCAGCTGGGATAGGACAGGGGAGCAGTACTTC
TRBV12-5,TRBD1,15,TRBJ1-2,-,CASGLGWTGGGGYTF,TGTGCTAGTGGTTTGGGTTGGACAGGGGGAGGTGGCTACACCTTC
TRBV25-1,-,14,TRBJ2-2,few,CASSEVRSGGELFF,TGTGCCAGCAGTGAGGTGCGCTCGGGCGGGGAGCTGTTTTTT
TRBV5-6,-,12,TRBJ1-2,-,CASSPWGSGYTF,TGTGCCAGCAGCCCATGGGGATCTGGCTACACCTTC
TRBV7-2,-,14,TRBJ1-2,-,CASSLGRGEYGYTF,TGTGCCAGCAGCTTAGGCAGGGGAGAGTACGGCTACACCTTC
TRBV5-1,-,14,TRBJ1-1,once,CATRGEGSNTEAFF,TGCGCCACCCGGGGGGAGGGATCGAACACTGAAGCTTTCTTT
TRBV25-1,TRBD1,13,TRBJ1-2,-,CASKPQGWHGYTF,TGTGCCAGCAAACCACAGGGGTGGCATGGCTACACCTTC
TRBV19,TRBD2,12,TRBJ2-1,-,CASSPQRDRQFF,TGTGCCAGTAGCCCACAGCGGGATAGGCAGTTCTTC
TRBV6-5,-,16,TRBJ2-2,-,CASSYEGGANTGELFF,TGTGCCAGCAGTTACGAGGGCGGGGCGAACACCGGGGAGCTGTTTTTT
TRBV11-2,-,15,TRBJ2-2,-,CASSPRQVLTGELFF,TGTGCCAGCAGCCCGAGACAGGTCCTCACCGGGGAGCTGTTTTTT
TRBV21-1,-,13,TRBJ2-5,-,CASTGGRQETQYF,TGTGCCAGCACAGGGGGCAGACAAGAGACCCAGTACTTC
TRBV6-5,-,13,TRBJ2-7,-,CANGRGTAGEQYF,TGTGCCAACGGACGGGGGACTGCCGGGGAGCAGTACTTC
TRBV3-1/TRBV3-2,-,11,TRBJ1-1,once,CASSQGQRAFF,TGTGCCAGCAGCCAAGGACAGAGGGCTTTCTTT
TRBV19,TRBD1,13,TRBJ1-2,-,CASSPGTGQGYTF,TGTGCCAGTAGCCCTGGGACAGGGCAAGGCTACACCTTC
TRBV11-1,-,13,TRBJ2-1,-,CASSAGGRREQFF,TGTGCCAGCAGCGCCGGGGGCCGTCGTGAGCAGTTCTTC
TRBV27,TRBD1,16,TRBJ2-1,few,CASRPSPGTGHNEQFF,TGTGCCAGCAGACCATCCCCCGGGACAGGGCACAATGAGCAGTTCTTC
TRBV9,-,13,TRBJ2-7,-,CASSGPTGIEQYF,TGTGCCAGCAGCGGGCCTACAGGGATCGAGCAGTACTTC
TRBV5-8,-,13,TRBJ2-7,-,CASRRKGSYEQYF,TGTGCCAGCAGACGGAAGGGTTCCTACGAGCAGTACTTC
TRBV7-2,-,15,TRBJ1-3,-,CASSLSVSSGNTIYF,TGTGCCAGCAGCTTAAGTGTGAGCTCTGGAAACACCATATATTTT
TRBV2,-,13,TRBJ2-7,-,CASSEARPSRGHF,TGTGCCAGCAGTGAAGCGCGTCCGTCCCGCGGGCACTTC